Included here is one T cell receptor beta chain sequence, with context. Its specificity is unknown. Treatment defined: oral pan-JAK inhibitor, 5-10 mg twice daily. Those with alopecia areata gave lesional scalp punch biopsies and peripheral blood. Sorted populations comprised CD4+ and CD8+ T cells obtained from PBMCs. TCR sequencing used cDNA made by reverse transcription of extracted RNA. Here immunoSEQ multiplex PCR was the method, and the copy in TCRdb shows in-frame clones only, minus some. The sample includes approximately 160,000 clones, 55% to 75% of them seen just once. The entry originates in a study of CD8+ T cells in alopecia areata. Study-level results: Alopecia totalis/universalis scalp especially showed more expanded CD8+ clones than normal scalp.

The specimen was CD4+ T cells sorted from blood, collected at week 24, from a patient treated with tofacitinib. This sequence was found in a human donor with alopecia areata.

The CDR3 is CATSRYRSRTDDGYTF. The CDR3 DNA reads as TGTGCCACCAGCAGATACCGGTCCAGGACGGACGATGGCTACACCTTC. This chain links TRBV15 with TRBJ1-2; D call uncertain. The CDR3 is 16 residues long. Germline V lookup: CDR1 LNHNV, CDR2 YYDKDF (reference sequence). V lost 2 bases and J lost 6, with 19 bases in between.